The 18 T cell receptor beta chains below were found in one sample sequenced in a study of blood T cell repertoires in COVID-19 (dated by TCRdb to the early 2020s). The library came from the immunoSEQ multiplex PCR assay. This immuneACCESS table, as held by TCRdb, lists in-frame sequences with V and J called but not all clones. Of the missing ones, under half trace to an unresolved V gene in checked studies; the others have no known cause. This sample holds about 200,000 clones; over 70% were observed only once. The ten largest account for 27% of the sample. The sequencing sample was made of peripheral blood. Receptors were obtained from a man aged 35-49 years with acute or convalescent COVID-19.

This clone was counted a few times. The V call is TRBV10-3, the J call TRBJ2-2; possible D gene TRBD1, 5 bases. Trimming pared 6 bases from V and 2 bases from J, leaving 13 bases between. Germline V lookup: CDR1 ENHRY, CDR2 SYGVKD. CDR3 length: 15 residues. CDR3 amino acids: CAISDWTSNTGELFF. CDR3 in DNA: TGTGCCATCAGCGACTGGACATCAAACACCGGGGAGCTGTTTTTT.

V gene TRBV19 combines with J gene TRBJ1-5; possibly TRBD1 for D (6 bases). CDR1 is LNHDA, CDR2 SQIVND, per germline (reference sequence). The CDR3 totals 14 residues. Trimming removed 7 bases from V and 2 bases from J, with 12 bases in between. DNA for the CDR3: TGTGCCAGTAAACTACAGGGAGGCAATCAGCCCCAGCATTTT. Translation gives CASKLQGGNQPQHF.

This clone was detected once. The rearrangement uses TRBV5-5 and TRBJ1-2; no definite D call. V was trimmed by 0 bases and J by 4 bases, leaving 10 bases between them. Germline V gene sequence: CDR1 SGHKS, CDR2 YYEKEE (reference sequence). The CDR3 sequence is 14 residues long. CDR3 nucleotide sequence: TGTGCCAGCAGCTTGGGTTCAGAAGTCTATGGCTACACCTTC. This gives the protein CASSLGSEVYGYTF.

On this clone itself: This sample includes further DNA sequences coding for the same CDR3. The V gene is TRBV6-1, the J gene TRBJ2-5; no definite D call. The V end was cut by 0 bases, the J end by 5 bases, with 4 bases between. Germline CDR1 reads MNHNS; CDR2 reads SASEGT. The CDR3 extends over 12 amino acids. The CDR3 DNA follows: TGTGCCAGCAGTGAAGCGCGGGAGACCCAGTACTTC. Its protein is CASSEARETQYF.

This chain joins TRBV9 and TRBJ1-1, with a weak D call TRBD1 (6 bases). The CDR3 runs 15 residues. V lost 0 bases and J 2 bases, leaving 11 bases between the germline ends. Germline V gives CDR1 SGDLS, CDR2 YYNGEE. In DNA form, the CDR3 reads TGTGCCAGCAGCGTAGAGGACAGAGGAAACACTGAAGCTTTCTTT. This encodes CASSVEDRGNTEAFF.

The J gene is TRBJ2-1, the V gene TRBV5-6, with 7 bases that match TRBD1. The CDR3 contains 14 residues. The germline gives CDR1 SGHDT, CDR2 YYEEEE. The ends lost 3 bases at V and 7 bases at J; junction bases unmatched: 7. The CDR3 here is CASSSTGTANEQFF. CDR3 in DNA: TGTGCCAGCAGCTCGACCGGGACAGCGAATGAGCAGTTCTTC.

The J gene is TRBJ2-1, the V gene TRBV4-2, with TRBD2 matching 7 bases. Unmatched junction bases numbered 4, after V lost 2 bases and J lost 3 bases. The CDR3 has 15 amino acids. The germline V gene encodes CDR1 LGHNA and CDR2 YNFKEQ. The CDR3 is CASSQIRDYYNEQFF. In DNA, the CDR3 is TGTGCCAGCAGCCAAATCCGGGACTACTACAATGAGCAGTTCTTC.

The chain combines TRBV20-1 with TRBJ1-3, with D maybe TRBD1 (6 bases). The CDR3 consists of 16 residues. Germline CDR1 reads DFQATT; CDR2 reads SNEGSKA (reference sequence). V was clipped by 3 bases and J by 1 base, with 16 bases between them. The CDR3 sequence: CSASTTQGYSGNTIYF. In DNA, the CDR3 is TGCAGTGCTAGTACCACACAGGGATATTCTGGAAACACCATATATTTT.

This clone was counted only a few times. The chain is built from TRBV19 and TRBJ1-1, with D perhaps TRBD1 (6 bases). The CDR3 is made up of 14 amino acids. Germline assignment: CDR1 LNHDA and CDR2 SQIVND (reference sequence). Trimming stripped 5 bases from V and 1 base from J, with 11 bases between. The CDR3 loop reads CASSPWGQNTEAFF. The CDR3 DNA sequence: TGTGCCAGTAGTCCCTGGGGGCAGAACACTGAAGCTTTCTTT.

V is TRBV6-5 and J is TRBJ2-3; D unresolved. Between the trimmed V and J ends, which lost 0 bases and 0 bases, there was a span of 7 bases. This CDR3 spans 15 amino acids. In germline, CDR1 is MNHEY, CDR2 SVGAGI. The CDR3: CASSYSSRSTDTQYF. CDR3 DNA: TGTGCCAGCAGTTACTCTAGCCGAAGCACAGATACGCAGTATTTT.

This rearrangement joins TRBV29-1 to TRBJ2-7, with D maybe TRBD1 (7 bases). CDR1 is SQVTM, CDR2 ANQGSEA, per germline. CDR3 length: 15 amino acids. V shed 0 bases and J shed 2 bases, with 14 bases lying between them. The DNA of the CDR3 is TGCAGCGTTGAAGAGGAGGGGGCGATTGCCTACGAGCAGTACTTC. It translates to CSVEEEGAIAYEQYF.

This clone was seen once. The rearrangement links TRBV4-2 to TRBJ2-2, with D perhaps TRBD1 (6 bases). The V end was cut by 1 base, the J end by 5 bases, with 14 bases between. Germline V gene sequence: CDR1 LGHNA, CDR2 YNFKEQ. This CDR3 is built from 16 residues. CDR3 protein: CASSQARGPKTGELFF. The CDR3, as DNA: TGTGCCAGCAGCCAAGCCAGGGGCCCCAAGACCGGGGAGCTGTTTTTT.

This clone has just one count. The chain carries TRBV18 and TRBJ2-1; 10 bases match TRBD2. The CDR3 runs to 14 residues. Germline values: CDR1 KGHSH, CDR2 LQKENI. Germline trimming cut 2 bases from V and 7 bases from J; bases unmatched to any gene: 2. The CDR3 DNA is TGTGCCAGCTCACCAAGCGGGAGGGAAAATGAGCAGTTCTTC. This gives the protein CASSPSGRENEQFF.

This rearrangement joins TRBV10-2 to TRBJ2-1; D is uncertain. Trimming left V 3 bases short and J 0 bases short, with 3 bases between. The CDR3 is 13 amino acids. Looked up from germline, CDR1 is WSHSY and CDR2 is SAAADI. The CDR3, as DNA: TGCGCCAGCAGTGACTACTCCTACAATGAGCAGTTCTTC. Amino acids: CASSDYSYNEQFF.

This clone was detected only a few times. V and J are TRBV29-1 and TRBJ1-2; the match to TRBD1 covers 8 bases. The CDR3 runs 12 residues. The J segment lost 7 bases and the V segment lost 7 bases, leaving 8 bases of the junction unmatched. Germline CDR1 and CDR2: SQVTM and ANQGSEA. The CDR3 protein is CSAHDRGSGYTF. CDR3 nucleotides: TGCAGCGCACACGACAGGGGATCTGGCTACACCTTC. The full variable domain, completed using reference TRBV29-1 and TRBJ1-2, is SAVISQKPSRDICQRGTSLTIQCQVDSQVTMMFWYRQQPGQSLTLIATANQGSEATYESGFVIDKFPISRPNLTFSTLTVSNMSPEDSSIYLCSAHDRGSGYTFGSGTRLTVV.

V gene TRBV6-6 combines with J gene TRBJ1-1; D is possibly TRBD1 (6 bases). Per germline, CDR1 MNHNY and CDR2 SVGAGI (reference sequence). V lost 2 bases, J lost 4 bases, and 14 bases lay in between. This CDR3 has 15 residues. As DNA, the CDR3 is TGTGCCAGCAGTTACCTTCAGGGGATTGGCACTGAAGCTTTCTTT. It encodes CASSYLQGIGTEAFF.

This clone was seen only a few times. The CDR3 loop reads CASSPRTSTDTGELFF. The CDR3 coding sequence is TGTGCCAGCAGCCCACGGACTAGCACCGACACCGGGGAGCTGTTTTTT. The chain is built from TRBV7-9 and TRBJ2-2; 8 positions match TRBD2. The junction had 8 bases not matched to a gene; V was cut back by 5 bases and J by 3 bases. This CDR3 spans 16 amino acids. Germline loops: CDR1 SEHNR, CDR2 FQNEAQ (reference sequence).

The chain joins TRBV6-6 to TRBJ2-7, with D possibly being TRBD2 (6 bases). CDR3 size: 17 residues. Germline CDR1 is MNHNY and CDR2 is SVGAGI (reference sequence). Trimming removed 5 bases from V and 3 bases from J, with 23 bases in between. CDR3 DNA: TGTGCCAGCAGTCCATCCCGATGGCAGGGAGGACTCTACGAGCAGTACTTC. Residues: CASSPSRWQGGLYEQYF.